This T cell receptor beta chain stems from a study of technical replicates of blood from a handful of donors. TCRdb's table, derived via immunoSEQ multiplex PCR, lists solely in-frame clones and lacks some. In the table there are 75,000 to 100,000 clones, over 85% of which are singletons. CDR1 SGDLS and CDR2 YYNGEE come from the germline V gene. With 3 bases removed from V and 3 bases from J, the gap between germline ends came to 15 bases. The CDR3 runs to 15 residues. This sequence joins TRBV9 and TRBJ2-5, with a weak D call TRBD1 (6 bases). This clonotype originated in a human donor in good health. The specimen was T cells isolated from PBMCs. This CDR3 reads CASSAGQLLKETQYF. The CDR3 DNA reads TGTGCCAGCAGCGCTGGACAGTTGCTTAAAGAGACCCAGTACTTC.